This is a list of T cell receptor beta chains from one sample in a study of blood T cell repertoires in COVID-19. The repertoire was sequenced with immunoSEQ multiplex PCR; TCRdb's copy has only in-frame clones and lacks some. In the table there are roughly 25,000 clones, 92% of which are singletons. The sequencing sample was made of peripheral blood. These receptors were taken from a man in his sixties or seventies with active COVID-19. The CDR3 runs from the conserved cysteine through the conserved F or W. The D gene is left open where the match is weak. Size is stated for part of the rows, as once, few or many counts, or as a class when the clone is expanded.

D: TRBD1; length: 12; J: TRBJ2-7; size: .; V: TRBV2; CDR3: CALGDRAYEQYF; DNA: TGTGCTTTAGGGGACAGGGCTTACGAGCAGTACTTC
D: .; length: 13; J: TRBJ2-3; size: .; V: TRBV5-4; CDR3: CASSLVLTDTQYF; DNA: TGTGCCAGCAGCTTGGTTTTAACAGATACGCAGTATTTT
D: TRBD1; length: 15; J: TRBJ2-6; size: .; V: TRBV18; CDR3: CASSPQGAGANVLTF; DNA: TGTGCCAGCTCACCCCAGGGGGCTGGGGCCAACGTCCTGACTTTC
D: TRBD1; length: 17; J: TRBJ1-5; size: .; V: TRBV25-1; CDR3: CASSERSGTGKDQPQHF; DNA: TGTGCCAGCAGTGAGCGCTCCGGGACAGGGAAAGATCAGCCCCAGCATTTT
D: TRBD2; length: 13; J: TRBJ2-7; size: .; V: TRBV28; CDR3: CASTAGGKNEQYF; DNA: TGTGCCAGCACCGCGGGAGGGAAGAACGAGCAGTACTTC
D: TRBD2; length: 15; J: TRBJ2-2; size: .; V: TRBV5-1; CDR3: CASSTGLVATGELFF; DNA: TGCGCCAGCAGCACCGGACTAGTAGCCACCGGGGAGCTGTTTTTT
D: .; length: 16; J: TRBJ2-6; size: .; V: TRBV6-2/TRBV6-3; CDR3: CASSYSDRAGANVLTF; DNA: TGTGCCAGCAGTTATTCCGACAGAGCTGGGGCCAACGTCCTGACTTTC
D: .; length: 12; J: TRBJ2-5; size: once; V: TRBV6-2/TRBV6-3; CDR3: CASSERRETQYF; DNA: TGTGCCAGCAGTGAGAGGAGGGAGACCCAGTACTTC
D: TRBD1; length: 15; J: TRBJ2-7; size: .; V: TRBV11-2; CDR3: CASRRTTGTGGEQYF; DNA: TGTGCCAGCAGACGAACGACCGGGACAGGGGGCGAGCAGTACTTC
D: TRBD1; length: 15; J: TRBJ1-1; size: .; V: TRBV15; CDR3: CATSRGGTGDTEAFF; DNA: TGTGCCACCAGCAGAGGGGGGACAGGCGACACTGAAGCTTTCTTT
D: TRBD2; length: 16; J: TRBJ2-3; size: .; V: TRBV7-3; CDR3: CASSPEGGRVAHTQYF; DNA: TGTGCCAGCAGCCCGGAGGGAGGGAGAGTAGCCCATACGCAGTATTTT
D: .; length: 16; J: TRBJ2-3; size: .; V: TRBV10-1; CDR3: CASSESVGASTDTQYF; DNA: TGCGCCAGCAGTGAGTCTGTAGGGGCTAGCACAGATACGCAGTATTTT
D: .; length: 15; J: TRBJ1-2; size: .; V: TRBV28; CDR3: CASTIRVPEGGGYTF; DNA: TGTGCCAGCACAATCCGGGTTCCCGAGGGAGGGGGCTACACCTTC
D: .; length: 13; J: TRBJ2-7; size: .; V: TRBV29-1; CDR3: CSVESLDTYEQYF; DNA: TGCAGCGTTGAAAGCCTGGACACCTACGAGCAGTACTTC
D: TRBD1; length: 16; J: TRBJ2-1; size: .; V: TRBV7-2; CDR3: CASSHRGGSSYNEQFF; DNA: TGTGCCAGCAGCCACAGGGGCGGAAGCTCCTACAATGAGCAGTTCTTC
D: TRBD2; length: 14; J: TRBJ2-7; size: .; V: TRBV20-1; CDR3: CSASPGRAPYEQYF; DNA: TGCAGTGCTAGTCCGGGGAGGGCACCGTACGAGCAGTACTTC
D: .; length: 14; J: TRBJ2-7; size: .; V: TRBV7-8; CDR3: CASSSVGSLYEQYF; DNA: TGTGCCAGCAGCTCCGTTGGTAGCCTGTACGAGCAGTACTTC
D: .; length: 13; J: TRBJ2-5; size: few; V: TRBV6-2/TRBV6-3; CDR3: CASSRLIQETQYF; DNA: TGTGCCAGCAGTCGACTAATCCAAGAGACCCAGTACTTC
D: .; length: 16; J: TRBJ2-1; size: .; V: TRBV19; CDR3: CASSIEAGASYNEQFF; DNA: TGTGCCAGTAGTATAGAAGCGGGCGCGTCCTACAATGAGCAGTTCTTC
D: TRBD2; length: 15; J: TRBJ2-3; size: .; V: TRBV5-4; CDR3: CASSLTSGGRDTQYF; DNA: TGTGCCAGCAGCCTGACTAGCGGGGGGAGGGATACGCAGTATTTT
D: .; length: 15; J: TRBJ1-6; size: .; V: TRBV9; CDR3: CASSVVAGGNSPLHF; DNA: TGTGCCAGCAGCGTAGTGGCAGGAGGTAATTCACCCCTCCACTTT
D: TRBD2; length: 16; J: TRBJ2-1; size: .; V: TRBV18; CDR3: CASSPTLAGVYNEQFF; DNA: TGTGCCAGCTCACCAACCCTAGCGGGAGTTTACAATGAGCAGTTCTTC
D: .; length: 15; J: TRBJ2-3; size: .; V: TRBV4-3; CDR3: CASSQVPQSTDTQYF; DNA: TGCGCCAGCAGCCAAGTACCTCAGAGCACAGATACGCAGTATTTT
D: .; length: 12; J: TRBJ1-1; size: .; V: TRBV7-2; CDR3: CASSLSGGRAFF; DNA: TGTGCCAGCAGCTTATCTGGGGGGAGGGCTTTCTTT
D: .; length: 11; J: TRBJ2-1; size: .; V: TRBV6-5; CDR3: CASRRLNEQFF; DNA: TGTGCCAGCAGGCGCCTTAATGAGCAGTTCTTC
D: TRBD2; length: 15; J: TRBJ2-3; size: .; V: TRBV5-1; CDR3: CASSSSGRESDTQYF; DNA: TGCGCCAGCAGCTCCTCTGGGCGGGAGTCTGATACGCAGTATTTT
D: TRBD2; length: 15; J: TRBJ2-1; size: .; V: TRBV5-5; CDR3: CASSPASGVHNEQFF; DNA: TGTGCCAGCAGCCCTGCTAGCGGGGTCCACAATGAGCAGTTCTTC
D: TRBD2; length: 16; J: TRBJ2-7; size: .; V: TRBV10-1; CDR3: CASIQREGRSSYEQYF; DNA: TGCGCCAGCATCCAGCGGGAGGGACGAAGCTCCTACGAGCAGTACTTC
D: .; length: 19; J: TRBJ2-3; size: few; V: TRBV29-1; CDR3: CSVEKMLVKGGMGTDTQYF; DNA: TGCAGCGTTGAAAAGATGCTAGTAAAAGGGGGAATGGGAACAGATACGCAGTATTTT
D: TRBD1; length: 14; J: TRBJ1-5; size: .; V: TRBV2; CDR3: CASNSETGIQPQHF; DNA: TGTGCCAGCAATTCCGAGACAGGGATCCAGCCCCAGCATTTT
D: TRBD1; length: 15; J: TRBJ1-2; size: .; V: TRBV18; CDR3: CASSPRTGLGNGYTF; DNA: TGTGCCAGCTCACCCCGGACAGGGCTCGGGAATGGCTACACCTTC
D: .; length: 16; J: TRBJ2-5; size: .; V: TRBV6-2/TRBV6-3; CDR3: CASSYAKGVYQETQYF; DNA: TGTGCCAGCAGTTACGCTAAGGGGGTGTACCAAGAGACCCAGTACTTC
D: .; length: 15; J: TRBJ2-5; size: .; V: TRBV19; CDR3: CASRRSLADRETQYF; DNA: TGTGCCAGTAGGAGATCACTAGCGGACAGGGAGACCCAGTACTTC
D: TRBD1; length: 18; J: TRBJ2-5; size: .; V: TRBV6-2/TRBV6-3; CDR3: CASSYRLTTGPGQETQYF; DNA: TGTGCCAGCAGTTACCGGCTAACGACAGGGCCAGGACAAGAGACCCAGTACTTC
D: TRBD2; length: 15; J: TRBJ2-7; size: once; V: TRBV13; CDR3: CASSLEAGGPREQYF; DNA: TGTGCCAGCAGCTTGGAAGCGGGAGGGCCGCGGGAGCAGTACTTC
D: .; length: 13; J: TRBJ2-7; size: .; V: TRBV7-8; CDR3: CASSRTSPYEQYF; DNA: TGTGCCAGCAGCCGAACTAGCCCCTACGAGCAGTACTTC
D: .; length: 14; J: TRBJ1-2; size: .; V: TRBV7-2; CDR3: CASREGGGVYGYTF; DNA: TGTGCCAGCAGAGAGGGGGGGGGCGTTTATGGCTACACCTTC
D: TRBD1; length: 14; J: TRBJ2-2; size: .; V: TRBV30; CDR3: CTWSVPGGSGELFF; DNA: TGTACCTGGAGTGTCCCAGGGGGAAGCGGGGAGCTGTTTTTT
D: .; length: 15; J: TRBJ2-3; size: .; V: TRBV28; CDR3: CASSLFTSSTDTQYF; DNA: TGTGCCAGCAGTTTATTTACTAGCAGCACAGATACGCAGTATTTT
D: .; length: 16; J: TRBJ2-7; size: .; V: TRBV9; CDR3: CASSLTPGLGGSEQYF; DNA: TGTGCCAGCAGCCTCACCCCGGGACTAGGGGGCTCCGAGCAGTACTTC
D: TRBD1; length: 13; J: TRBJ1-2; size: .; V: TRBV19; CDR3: CASSPDRVPGYTF; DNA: TGTGCCAGTAGTCCCGACAGGGTCCCTGGCTACACCTTC
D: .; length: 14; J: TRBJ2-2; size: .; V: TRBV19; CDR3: CASSSLRDTGELFF; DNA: TGTGCCAGTAGTAGCCTCAGGGACACCGGGGAGCTGTTTTTT
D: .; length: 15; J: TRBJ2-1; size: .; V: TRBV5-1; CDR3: CASSLQGLPGGEQFF; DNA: TGCGCCAGCAGCTTGCAGGGACTCCCAGGGGGTGAGCAGTTCTTC
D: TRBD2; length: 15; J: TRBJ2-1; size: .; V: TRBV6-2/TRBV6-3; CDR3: CASSFLAGAYNEQFF; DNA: TGTGCCAGCAGTTTTTTAGCGGGGGCCTACAATGAGCAGTTCTTC
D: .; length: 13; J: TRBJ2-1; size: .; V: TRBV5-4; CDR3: CASSWAAKNEQFF; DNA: TGTGCCAGCAGTTGGGCCGCGAAGAATGAGCAGTTCTTC